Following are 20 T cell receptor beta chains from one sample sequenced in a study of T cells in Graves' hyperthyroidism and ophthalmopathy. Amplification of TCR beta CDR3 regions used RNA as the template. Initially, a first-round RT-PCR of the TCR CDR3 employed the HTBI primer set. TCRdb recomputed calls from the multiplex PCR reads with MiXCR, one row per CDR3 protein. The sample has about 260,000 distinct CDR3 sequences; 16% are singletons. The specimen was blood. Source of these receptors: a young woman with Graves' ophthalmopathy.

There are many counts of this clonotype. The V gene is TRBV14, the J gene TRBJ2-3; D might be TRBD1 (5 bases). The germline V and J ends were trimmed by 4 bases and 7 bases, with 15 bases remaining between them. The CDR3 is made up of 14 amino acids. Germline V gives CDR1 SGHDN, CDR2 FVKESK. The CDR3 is CASSPVAGAHTQYF. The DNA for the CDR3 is TGTGCCAGCAGCCCCGTGGCTGGGGCGCATACGCAGTATTTT.

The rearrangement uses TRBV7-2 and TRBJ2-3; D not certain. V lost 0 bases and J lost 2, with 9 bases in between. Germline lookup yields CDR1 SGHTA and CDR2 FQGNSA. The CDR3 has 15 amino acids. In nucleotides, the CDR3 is TGTGCCAGCAGCTTAGCGTTACAGCCCACAGATACGCAGTATTTT. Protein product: CASSLALQPTDTQYF.

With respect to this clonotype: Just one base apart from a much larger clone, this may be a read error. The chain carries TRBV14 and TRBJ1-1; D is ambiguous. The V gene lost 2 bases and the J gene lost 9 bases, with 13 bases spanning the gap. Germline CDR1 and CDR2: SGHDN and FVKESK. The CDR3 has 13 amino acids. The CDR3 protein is CASSQPLLRQAFF. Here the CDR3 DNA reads TGTGCCAGCAGCCAACCGCTTCTCAGGCAAGCTTTCTTT.

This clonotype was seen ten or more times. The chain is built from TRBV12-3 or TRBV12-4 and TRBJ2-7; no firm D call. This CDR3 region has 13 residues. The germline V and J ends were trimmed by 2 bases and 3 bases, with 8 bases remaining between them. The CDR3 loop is CASSLPDRYEQYF. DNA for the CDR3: TGTGCCAGCAGTTTACCCGACCGCTACGAGCAGTACTTC.

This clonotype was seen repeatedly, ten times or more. The CDR3 nucleotides read TGCGCCAGCAGCCAACGAGGAGGGACCTCCATGAACACTGAAGCTTTCTTT. The encoded protein is CASSQRGGTSMNTEAFF. The chain has TRBV4-1 and TRBJ1-1; tentatively, D is TRBD1 (5 bases). The CDR3 runs to 17 residues. Trimming removed 2 bases at V and 0 bases at J, with 16 bases between. The germline CDR1 and CDR2 sequences are MGHRA and YSYEKL.

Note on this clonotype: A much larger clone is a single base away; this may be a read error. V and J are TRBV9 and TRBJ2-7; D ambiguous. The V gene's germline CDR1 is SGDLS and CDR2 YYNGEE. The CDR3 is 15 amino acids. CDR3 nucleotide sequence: TGTGCCAGCAGCGTAGCAGACTCCTCAGTCTACGAGCAGTGCTTC. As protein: CASSVADSSVYEQCF.

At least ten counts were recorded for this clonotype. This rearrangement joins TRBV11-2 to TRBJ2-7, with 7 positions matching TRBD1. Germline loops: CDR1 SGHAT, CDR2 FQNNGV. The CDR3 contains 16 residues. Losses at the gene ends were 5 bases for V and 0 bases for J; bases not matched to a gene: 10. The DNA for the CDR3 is TGTGCCAGCAGCAGAGGGGACAGCGGAAGCTCCTACGAGCAGTACTTC. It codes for CASSRGDSGSSYEQYF.

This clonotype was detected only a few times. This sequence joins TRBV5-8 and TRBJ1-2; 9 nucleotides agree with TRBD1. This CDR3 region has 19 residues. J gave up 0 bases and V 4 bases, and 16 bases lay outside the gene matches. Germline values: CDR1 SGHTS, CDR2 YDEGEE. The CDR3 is CASSTRNRGHKISNYGYTF. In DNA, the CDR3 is TGTGCCAGCAGCACAAGAAACAGGGGGCATAAGATCTCTAACTATGGCTACACCTTC.

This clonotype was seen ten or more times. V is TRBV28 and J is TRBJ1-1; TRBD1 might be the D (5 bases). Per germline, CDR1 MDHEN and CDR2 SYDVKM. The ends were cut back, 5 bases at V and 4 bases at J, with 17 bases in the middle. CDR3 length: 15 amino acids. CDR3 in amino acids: CASSITGPPGTEAFF. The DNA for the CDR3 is TGTGCCAGCAGTATTACAGGCCCCCCTGGCACTGAAGCTTTCTTT.

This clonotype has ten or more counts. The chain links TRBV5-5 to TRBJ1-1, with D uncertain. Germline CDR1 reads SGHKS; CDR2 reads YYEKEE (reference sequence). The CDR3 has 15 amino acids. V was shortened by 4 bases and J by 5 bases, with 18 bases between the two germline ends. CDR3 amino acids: CASSQVRLSGTEAFF. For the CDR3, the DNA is TGTGCCAGCAGCCAAGTCCGACTAAGTGGGACTGAAGCTTTCTTT.

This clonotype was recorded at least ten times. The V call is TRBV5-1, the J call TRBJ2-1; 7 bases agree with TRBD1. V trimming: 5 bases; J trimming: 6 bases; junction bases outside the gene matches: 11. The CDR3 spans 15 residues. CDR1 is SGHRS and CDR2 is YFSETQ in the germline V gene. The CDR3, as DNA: TGCGCCAGCAGTTACCGACAGGGTATAAGCAATGAGCAGTTCTTC. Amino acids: CASSYRQGISNEQFF. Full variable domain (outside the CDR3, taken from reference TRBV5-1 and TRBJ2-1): KAGVTQTPRYLIKTRGQQVTLSCSPISGHRSVSWYQQTPGQGLQFLFEYFSETQRNKGNFPGRFSGRQFSNSRSEMNVSTLELGDSALYLCASSYRQGISNEQFFGPGTRLTVL.

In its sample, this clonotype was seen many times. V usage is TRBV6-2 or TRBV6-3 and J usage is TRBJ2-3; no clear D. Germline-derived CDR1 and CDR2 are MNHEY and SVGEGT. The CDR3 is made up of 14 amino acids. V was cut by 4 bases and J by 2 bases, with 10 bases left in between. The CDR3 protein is CASSWSWATDTQYF. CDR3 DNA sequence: TGTGCCAGCAGTTGGTCGTGGGCCACAGATACGCAGTATTTT.

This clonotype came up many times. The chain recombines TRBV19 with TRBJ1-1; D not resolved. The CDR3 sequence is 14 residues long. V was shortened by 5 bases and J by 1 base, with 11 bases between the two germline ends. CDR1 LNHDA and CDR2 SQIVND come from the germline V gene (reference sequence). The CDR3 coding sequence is TGTGCCAGTAGTGTCGGACGGCAGAACACTGAAGCTTTCTTT. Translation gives CASSVGRQNTEAFF. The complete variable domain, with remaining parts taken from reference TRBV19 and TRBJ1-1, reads DGGITQSPKYLFRKEGQNVTLSCEQNLNHDAMYWYRQDPGQGLRLIYYSQIVNDFQKGDIAEGYSVSREKKESFPLTVTSAQKNPTAFYLCASSVGRQNTEAFFGQGTRLTVV.

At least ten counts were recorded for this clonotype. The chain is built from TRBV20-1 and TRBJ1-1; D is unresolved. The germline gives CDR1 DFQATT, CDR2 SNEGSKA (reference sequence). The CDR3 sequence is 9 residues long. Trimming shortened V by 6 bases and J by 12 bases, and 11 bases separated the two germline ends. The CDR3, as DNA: TGCAGTGCAGGTACCCGGCCTTTCTTT. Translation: CSAGTRPFF.

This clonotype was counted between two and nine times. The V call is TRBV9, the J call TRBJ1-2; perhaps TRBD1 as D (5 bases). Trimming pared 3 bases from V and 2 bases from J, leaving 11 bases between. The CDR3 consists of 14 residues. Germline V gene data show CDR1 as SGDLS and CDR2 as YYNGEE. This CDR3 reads CASSGRDFNYGYTF. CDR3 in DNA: TGTGCCAGCAGCGGCAGGGACTTCAACTATGGCTACACCTTC.

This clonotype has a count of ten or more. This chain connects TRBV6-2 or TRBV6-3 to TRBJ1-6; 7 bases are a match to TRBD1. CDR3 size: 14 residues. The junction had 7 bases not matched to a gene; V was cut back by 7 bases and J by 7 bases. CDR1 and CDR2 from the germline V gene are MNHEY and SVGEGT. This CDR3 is CASKPGQPNSPLHF. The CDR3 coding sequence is TGTGCCAGCAAACCGGGACAGCCAAATTCACCCCTCCACTTT.

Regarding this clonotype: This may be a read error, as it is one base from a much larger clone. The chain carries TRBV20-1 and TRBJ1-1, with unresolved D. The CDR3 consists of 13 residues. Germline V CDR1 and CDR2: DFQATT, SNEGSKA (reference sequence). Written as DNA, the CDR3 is TGCAGTGCTAGCTCCGAATGGTACACTGGAGCTTTCTTT. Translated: CSASSEWYTGAFF.

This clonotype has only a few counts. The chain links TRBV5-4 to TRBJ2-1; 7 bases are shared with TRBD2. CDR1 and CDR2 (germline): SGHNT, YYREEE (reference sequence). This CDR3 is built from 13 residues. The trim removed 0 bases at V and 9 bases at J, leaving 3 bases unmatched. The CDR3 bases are TGTGCCAGCAGCTTGGCTCTAGCGGTTGAGCAGTTCTTC. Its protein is CASSLALAVEQFF.

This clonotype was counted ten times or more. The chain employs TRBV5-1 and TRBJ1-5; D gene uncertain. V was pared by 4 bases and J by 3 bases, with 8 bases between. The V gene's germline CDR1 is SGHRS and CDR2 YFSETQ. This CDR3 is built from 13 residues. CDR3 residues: CASSPQPNQPQHF. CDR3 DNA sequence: TGCGCCAGCAGCCCCCAACCCAATCAGCCCCAGCATTTT.

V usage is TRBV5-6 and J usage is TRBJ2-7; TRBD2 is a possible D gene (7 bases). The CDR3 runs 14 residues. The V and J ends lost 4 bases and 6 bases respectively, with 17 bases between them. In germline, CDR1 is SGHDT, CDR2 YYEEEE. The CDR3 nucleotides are TGTGCCAGCAGCCAGGGACATGGGAGGGTCGAGCAGTACTTC. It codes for CASSQGHGRVEQYF.